This note documents a single T cell receptor beta chain sequence. What it binds is unknown. The record originates from a study of cytomegalovirus exposure and HLA in healthy donors. Study summary: In a previous analysis, 95 million to 130 million unique TCR beta sequences were found from some 180 million T cells. Study-level findings and limits: Common viral pathogens (according to a later analysis) appeared linked to several of the most significant clusters.

The PCR was carried out with 60 Vbeta primers and 13 Jbeta primers. Original data processing: A later analysis tallied tens of millions of unique TCR beta chains, around 9.9 million of them shared. Data came from immunoSEQ multiplex PCR; TCRdb stores just in-frame clones and leaves some out. D and trimming come from the DNA, and the V and J calls and clone size come from that table. This sample has 160,000 or so clones, with over 70% found just once. The CDR3 is 14 amino acids. Looked up from germline, CDR1 is MGHDK and CDR2 is SYGVNS. Between the trimmed V and J ends, which lost 4 bases and 0 bases, there was a span of 9 bases.

The TCR originated in a man younger than 35 in good health and CMV-seropositive. The rearrangement uses TRBV25-1 and TRBJ1-2; unclear D gene. Sequencing was performed on PBMCs. The CDR3 reads CASSVTGTNYGYTF. The CDR3, as DNA: TGTGCCAGCAGTGTCACCGGGACTAACTATGGCTACACCTTC.